This T cell receptor beta chain was found in a study of Graves' ophthalmopathy and Graves' hyperthyroidism. This clonotype was recorded many times. The target antigen is unknown. Amplification targeted the TCR beta CDR3 regions, with RNA transcripts as the source material. HTBI primers were used in a first-round RT-PCR, which preceded a second-round multiplex PCR. TCRdb reanalysed the multiplex PCR reads using MiXCR and keeps one entry per CDR3 protein. The sample records about 400,000 distinct CDR3 sequences, about 17% being singletons. Whole-study results and caveats: The model's ophthalmopathy progression predictions had around 64% sensitivity and less than 75% specificity.

This CDR3 is built from 15 residues. The germline V and J ends were trimmed by 9 bases and 6 bases, with 23 bases remaining between them. Germline CDR1 and CDR2: MDHEN and SYDVKM. The sequencing sample was made of peripheral blood. This receptor was obtained from a woman aged 18 to 35 with Graves' ophthalmopathy. V is TRBV28 and J is TRBJ1-1; a possible D gene is TRBD1 (5 bases). Here the CDR3 DNA reads TGTGCCAGTCTAAGGCGGGGCATAGTGTTCGCTGAAGCTTTCTTT. Its translation is CASLRRGIVFAEAFF.